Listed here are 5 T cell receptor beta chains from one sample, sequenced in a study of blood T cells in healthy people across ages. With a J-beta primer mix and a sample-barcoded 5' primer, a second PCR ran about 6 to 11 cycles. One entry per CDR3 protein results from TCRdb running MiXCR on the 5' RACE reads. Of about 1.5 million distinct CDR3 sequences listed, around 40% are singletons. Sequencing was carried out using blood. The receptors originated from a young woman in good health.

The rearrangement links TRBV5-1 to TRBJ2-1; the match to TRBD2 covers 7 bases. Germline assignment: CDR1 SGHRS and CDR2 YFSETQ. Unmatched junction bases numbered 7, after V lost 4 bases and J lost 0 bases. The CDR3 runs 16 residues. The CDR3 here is CASSLSGESSYNEQFF. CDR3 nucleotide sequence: TGCGCCAGCAGCCTCAGCGGGGAAAGCTCCTACAATGAGCAGTTCTTC.

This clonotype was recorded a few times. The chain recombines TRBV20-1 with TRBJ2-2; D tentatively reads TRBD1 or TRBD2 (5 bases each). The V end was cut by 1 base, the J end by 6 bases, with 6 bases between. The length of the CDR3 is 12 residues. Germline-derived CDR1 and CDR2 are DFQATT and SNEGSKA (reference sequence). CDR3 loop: CSARAGPGELFF. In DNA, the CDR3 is TGCAGTGCTAGAGCGGGGCCCGGGGAGCTGTTTTTT.

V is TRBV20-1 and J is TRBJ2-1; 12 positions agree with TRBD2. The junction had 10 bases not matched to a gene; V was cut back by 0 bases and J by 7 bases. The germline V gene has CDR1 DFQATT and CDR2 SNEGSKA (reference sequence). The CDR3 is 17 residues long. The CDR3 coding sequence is TGCAGTGCTAGAGATAATCGGCTAGCGGGGGGGAGGAATGAGCAGTTCTTC. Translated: CSARDNRLAGGRNEQFF.

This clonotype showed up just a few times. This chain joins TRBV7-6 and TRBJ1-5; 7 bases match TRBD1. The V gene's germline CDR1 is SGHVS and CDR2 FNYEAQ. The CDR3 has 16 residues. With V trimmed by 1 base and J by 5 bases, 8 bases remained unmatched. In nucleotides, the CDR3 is TGTGCCAGCAGCTTAGAGGCACAGGGGCACGATCAGCCCCAGCATTTT. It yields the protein CASSLEAQGHDQPQHF.

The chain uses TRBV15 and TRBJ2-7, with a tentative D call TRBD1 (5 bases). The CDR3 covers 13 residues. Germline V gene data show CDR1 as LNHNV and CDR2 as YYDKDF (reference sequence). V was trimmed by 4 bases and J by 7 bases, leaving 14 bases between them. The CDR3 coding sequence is TGTGCCACCAGCATGTTCAGGGTGAGGGAGCAGTACTTC. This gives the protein CATSMFRVREQYF.